The text below deals with one T cell receptor (beta chain). Its antigen remains unidentified. Each donor's status was that of a healthy bone marrow donor. This sample was taken from a study of cytomegalovirus exposure and HLA in healthy donors. Findings and caveats of the study: Specific recognition of CMV antigens was confirmed in vitro for a few chains (all CMV-associated).

There are 16 residues in the CDR3. CDR1 and CDR2 (germline): MNHEY, SVGAGI. Losses at the gene ends were 4 bases for V and 9 bases for J; bases not matched to a gene: 8. This PCR relied on a set of 60 Vbeta primers and 13 Jbeta primers. Sequencing used immunoSEQ multiplex PCR; TCRdb keeps in-frame clones, though not all of them. The repertoire holds 200,000 or so clones, with around 80% as singletons. The chain recombines TRBV6-5 with TRBJ2-1; 14 bases map to TRBD2. The TCR originated in a man aged 18 to 30 in good health and CMV-seronegative. The sequenced material came from PBMCs. This CDR3 reads CASSSPGLAGAVEQFF. Here the CDR3 DNA reads TGTGCCAGCAGTTCCCCGGGACTAGCGGGAGCGGTTGAGCAGTTCTTC.